This T cell receptor (beta chain) was observed in a study of T cells expressing NK-cell markers (dated by TCRdb to about 2020). About the investigation overall: Fewer than ten donors provided sorted CD3+CD56+NKG2C+, CD3+CD56+NKG2C- and CD3+CD56-NKG2C+ T-cell subsets, whose TCR beta-chain repertoires were profiled. Among the eight sequenced donors, seven were HCMV-seropositive and one was HCMV-seronegative. All eight donors whose samples were sequenced were randomly selected healthy volunteers, three of them men and five women. Sequencing of the libraries produced 2 x 150 bp reads on Illumina HiSeq 2000/2500, MiSeq or NextSeq.

The CDR3 measures 14 amino acids from cysteine to phenylalanine. A DNA sequence was not provided. The listed sequencing device is Illumina HiSeq 2000. TCR beta cDNA libraries were made by 5'RACE template switching that added a universal primer site and unique molecular identifiers. Synthesis of cDNA was primed from the TCR beta constant segment and was followed by two consecutive PCR amplification steps. The study's own analysis went as follows. MIGEC was used to demultiplex reads and group reads by UMI, and MiTCR was used to assemble and quantify clonotypes. To exclude erroneous sequences, only TCR cDNA sequences supported by at least two reads were retained. The tcR package was used for downstream repertoire analysis, with clonotypes matched between fractions based on CDR3 nucleotide sequence plus V segment. VDJmatch was used to annotate antigen specificity against VDJdb, with one amino acid substitution in CDR3 permitted. TCRdb reprocessed the sequencing reads and holds a single record per CDR3 protein sequence, with no DNA. What appears here as the V and J calls and clone size reflects TCRdb's work, not the paper's. For this sample, the table gives roughly 180,000 distinct CDR3 sequences. Roughly 20% of the sample belongs to the ten largest clones.

The paper as a whole reports these results and caveats: Those dominant clonotypes were again the most abundant among CD3+CD56-NKG2C+ cells in four donors, at about 25-60.1%. For roughly six donors, the dominant CD3+CD56+NKG2C+ clonotypes were among the top 10 CD8+ clonotypes and accounted for about 1.0-7.5% of CD8+ T cells. Whether the expanded NKG2C-expressing T cell clones were specific for HCMV antigens remained unclear.

HCMV serostatus was determined by detecting HCMV-specific IgG in serum with a commercial ELISA kit. Ficoll density gradient centrifugation was used to isolate peripheral blood mononuclear cells from blood. As regards this clonotype: No antigen is known for it.

The chain employs TRBV12-3 or TRBV12-4 and TRBJ2-2. The sequenced material came from blood T cells: a sorted CD56 or NKG2C T cell subset, CD4+ or CD8+ T cells, or bulk PBMC T cells (not recorded which). This TCR was recovered from a woman aged 18 to 75 in good health. The CDR3 has the sequence CASSLQAAAGELFF.